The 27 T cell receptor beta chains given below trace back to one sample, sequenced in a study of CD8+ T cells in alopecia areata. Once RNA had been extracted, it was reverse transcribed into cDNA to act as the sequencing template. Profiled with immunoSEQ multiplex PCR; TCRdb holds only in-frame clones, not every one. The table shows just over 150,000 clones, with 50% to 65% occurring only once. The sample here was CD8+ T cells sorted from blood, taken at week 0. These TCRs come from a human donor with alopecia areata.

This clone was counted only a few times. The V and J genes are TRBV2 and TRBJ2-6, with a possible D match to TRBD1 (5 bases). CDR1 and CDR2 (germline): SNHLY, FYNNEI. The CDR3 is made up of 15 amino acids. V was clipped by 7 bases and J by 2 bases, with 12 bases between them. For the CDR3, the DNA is TGTGCCAGCAACCTCAGGGAAACTGGGGCCAACGTCCTGACTTTC. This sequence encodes CASNLRETGANVLTF. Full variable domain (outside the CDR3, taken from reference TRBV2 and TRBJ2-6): EPEVTQTPSHQVTQMGQEVILRCVPISNHLYFYWYRQILGQKVEFLVSFYNNEISEKSEIFDDQFSVERPDGSNFTLKIRSTKLEDSAMYFCASNLRETGANVLTFGAGSRLTVL.

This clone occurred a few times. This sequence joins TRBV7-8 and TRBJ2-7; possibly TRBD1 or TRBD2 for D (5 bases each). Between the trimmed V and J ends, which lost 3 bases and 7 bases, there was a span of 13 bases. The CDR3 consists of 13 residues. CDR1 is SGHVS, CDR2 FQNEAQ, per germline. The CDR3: CASSFGTRGEQYF. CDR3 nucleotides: TGTGCCAGCAGCTTTGGGACCCGGGGAGAGCAGTACTTC.

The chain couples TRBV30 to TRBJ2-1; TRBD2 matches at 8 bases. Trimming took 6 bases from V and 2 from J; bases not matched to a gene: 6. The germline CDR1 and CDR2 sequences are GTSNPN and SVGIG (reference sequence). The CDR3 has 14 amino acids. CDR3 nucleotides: TGTGCCTGCTACAGCGGGGGCCCCTACAATGAGCAGTTCTTC. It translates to CACYSGGPYNEQFF.

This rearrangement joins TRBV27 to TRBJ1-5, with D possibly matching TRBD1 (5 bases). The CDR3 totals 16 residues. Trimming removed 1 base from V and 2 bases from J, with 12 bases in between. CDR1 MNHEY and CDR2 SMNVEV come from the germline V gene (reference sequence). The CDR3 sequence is CASSLLGQGGNQPQHF. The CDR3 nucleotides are TGTGCCAGCAGTTTATTGGGGCAGGGCGGCAATCAGCCCCAGCATTTT.

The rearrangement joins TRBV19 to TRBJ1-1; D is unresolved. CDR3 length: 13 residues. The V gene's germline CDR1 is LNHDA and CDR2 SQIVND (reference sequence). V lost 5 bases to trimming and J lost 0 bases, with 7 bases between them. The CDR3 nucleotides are TGTGCCAGTAGTGTCGGATTGAACACTGAAGCTTTCTTT. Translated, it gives CASSVGLNTEAFF.

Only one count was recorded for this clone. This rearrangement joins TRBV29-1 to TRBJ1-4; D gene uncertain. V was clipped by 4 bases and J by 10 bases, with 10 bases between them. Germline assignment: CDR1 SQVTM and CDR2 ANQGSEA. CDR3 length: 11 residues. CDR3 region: CSVVWVGKLFF. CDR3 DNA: TGCAGCGTTGTCTGGGTTGGAAAACTGTTTTTT.

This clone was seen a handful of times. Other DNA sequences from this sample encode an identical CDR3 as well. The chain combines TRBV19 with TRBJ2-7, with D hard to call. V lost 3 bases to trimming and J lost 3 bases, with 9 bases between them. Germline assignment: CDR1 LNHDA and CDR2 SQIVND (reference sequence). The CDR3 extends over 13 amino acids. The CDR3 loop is CASSISRGYEQYF. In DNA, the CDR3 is TGTGCCAGTAGTATTAGTCGAGGCTACGAGCAGTACTTC.

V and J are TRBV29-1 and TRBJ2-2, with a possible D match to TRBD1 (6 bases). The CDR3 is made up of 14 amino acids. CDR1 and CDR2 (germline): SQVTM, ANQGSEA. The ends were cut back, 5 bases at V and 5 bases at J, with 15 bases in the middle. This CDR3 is CSVLIQGRTGELFF. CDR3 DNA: TGCAGCGTTTTAATACAGGGAAGGACCGGGGAGCTGTTTTTT.

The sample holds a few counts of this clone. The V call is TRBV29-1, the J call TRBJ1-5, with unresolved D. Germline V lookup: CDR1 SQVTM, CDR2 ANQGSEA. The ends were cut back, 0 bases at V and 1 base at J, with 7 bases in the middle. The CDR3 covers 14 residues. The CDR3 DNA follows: TGCAGCGTTGAAGAGGCTGGGAGCAATCAGCCCCAGCATTTT. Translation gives CSVEEAGSNQPQHF.

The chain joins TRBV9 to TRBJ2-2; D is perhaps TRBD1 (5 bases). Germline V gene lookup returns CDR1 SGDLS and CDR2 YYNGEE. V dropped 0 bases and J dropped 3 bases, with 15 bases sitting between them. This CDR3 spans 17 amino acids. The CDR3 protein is CASSVGGAGMHTGELFF. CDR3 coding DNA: TGTGCCAGCAGCGTAGGTGGGGCAGGGATGCACACCGGGGAGCTGTTTTTT.

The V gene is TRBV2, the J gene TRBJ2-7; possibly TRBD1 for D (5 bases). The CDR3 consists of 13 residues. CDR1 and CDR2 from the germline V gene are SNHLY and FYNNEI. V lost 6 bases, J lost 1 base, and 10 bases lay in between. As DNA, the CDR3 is TGTGCCAGCAGAATGACAGAATCCTACGAGCAGTACTTC. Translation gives CASRMTESYEQYF.

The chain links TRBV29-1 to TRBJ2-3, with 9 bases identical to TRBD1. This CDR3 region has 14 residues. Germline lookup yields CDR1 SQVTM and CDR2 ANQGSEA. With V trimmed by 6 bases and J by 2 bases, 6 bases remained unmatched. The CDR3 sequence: CSVQGTGTTDTQYF. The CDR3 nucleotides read TGCAGCGTCCAAGGGACAGGGACCACAGATACGCAGTATTTT.

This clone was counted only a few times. This CDR3 reads CSVRDPAGQIADTQYF. CDR3 nucleotides: TGCAGCGTCCGGGACCCGGCAGGACAAATCGCAGATACGCAGTATTTT. This chain links TRBV29-1 with TRBJ2-3; the D call may be TRBD1 or TRBD2 (5 bases each). V was pared by 6 bases and J by 4 bases, with 23 bases between. The CDR3 totals 16 residues. CDR1 and CDR2 (germline): SQVTM, ANQGSEA.

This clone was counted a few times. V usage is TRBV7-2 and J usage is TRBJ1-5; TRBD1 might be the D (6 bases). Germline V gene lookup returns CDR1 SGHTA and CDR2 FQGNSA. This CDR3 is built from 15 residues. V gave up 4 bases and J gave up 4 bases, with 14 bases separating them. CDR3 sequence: CASSYHDRRNQPQHF. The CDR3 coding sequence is TGTGCCAGCAGCTATCACGACAGGCGAAATCAGCCCCAGCATTTT.

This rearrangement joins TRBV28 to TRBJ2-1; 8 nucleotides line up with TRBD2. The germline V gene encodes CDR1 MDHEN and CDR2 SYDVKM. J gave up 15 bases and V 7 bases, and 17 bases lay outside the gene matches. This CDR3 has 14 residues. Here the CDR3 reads CASTPMWAGGFPFF. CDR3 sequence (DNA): TGTGCCAGCACGCCCATGTGGGCGGGGGGTTTCCCGTTCTTC.

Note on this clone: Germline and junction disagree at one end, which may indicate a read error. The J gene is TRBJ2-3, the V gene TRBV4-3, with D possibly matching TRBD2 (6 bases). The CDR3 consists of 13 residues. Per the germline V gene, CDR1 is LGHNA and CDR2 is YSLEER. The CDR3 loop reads CASSQWRAETQYF. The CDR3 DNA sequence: TGCGCCAGCAGCCAATGGAGGGCAGAGACGCAGTATTTT.

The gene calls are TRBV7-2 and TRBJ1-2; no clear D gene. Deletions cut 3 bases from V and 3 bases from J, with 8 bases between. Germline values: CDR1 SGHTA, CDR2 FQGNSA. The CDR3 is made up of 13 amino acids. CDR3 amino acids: CASSFGWDYGYTF. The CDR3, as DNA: TGTGCCAGCAGCTTCGGGTGGGACTATGGCTACACCTTC.

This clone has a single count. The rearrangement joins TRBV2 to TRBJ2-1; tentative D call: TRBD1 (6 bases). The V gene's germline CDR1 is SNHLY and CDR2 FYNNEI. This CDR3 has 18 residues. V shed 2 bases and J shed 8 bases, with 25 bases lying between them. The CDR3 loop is CASSESVFVQGSDYEQFF. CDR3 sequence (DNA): TGTGCCAGCAGTGAAAGTGTTTTTGTCCAGGGGTCTGACTATGAGCAGTTCTTC.

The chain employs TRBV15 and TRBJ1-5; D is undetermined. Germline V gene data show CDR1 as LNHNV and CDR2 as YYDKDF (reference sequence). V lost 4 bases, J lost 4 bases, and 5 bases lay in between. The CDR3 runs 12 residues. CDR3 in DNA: TGTGCCACCAGCACAACAAATCAGCCCCAGCATTTT. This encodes CATSTTNQPQHF.

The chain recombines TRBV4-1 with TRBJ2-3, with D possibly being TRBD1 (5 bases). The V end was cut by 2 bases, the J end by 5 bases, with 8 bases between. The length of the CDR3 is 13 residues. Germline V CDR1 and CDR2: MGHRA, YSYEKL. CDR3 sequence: CASSQSRGDTQYF. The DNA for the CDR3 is TGCGCCAGCAGCCAATCTAGGGGAGATACGCAGTATTTT.

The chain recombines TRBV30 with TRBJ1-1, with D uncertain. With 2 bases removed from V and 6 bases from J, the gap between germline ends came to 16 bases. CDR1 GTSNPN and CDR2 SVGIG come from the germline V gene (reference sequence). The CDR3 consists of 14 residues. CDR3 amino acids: CAWSRATKGSEAFF. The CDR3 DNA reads TGTGCCTGGAGTAGGGCGACTAAGGGCTCTGAAGCTTTCTTT.

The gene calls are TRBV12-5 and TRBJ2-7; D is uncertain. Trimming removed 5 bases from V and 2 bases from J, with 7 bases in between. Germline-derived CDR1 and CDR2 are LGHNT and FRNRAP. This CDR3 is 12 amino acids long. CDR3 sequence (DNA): TGTGCTAGTGGTCAGCCTCCCTACGAGCAGTACTTC. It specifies CASGQPPYEQYF.

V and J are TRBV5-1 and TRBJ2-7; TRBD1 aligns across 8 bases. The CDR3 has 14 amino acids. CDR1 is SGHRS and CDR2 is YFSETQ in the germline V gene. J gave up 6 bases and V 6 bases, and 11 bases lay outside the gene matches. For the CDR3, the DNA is TGCGCCAGCAACCCCGGGCAGGGGGCTCTCGAGCAGTACTTC. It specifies CASNPGQGALEQYF. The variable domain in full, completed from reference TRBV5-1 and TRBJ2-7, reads KAGVTQTPRYLIKTRGQQVTLSCSPISGHRSVSWYQQTPGQGLQFLFEYFSETQRNKGNFPGRFSGRQFSNSRSEMNVSTLELGDSALYLCASNPGQGALEQYFGPGTRLTVT.

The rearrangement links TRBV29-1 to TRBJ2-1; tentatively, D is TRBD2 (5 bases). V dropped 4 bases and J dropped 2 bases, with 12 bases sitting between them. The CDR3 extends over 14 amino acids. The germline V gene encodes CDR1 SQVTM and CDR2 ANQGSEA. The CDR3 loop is CSVVGQEAYNEQFF. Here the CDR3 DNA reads TGCAGCGTTGTAGGGCAGGAGGCCTACAATGAGCAGTTCTTC.

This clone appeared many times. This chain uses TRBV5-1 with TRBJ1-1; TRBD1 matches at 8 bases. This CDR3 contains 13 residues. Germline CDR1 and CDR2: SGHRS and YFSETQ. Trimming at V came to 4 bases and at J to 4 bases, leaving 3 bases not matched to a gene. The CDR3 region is CASSDRGGTEAFF. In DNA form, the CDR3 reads TGCGCCAGCAGCGACAGGGGAGGCACTGAAGCTTTCTTT.

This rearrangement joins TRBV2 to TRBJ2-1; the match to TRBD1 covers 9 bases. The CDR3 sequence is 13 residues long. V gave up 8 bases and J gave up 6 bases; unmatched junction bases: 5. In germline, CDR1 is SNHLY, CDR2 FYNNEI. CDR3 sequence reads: CASGTGLGNEQFF. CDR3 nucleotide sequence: TGTGCCAGCGGGACAGGGCTTGGCAATGAGCAGTTCTTC.

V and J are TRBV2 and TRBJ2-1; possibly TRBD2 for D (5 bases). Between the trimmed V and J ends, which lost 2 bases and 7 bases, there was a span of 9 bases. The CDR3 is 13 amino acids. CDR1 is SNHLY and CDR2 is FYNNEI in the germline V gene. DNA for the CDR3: TGTGCCAGCAGTGAACGACGGACTAATGAGCAGTTCTTC. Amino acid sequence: CASSERRTNEQFF.